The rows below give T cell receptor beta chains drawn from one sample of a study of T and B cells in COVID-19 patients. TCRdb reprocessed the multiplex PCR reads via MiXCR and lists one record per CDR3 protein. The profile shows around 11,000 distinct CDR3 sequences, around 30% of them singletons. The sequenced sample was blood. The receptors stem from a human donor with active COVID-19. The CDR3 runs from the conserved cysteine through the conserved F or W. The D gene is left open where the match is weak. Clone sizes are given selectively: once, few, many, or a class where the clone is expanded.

cdr3_nt: TGTGCCAGCAGCCCCGGTTTGGGCCGGCTTCAGCCCCAGCATTTT; cdr3_aa: CASSPGLGRLQPQHF; j_call: TRBJ1-5; clone_size: NA; d_call: NA; v_call: TRBV12-3/TRBV12-4
cdr3_nt: TGTGCCAGCAGGTCCTCGGGGGGAAGCAATGAGCAGTTCTTC; cdr3_aa: CASRSSGGSNEQFF; j_call: TRBJ2-1; clone_size: few; d_call: TRBD2; v_call: TRBV12-3/TRBV12-4
cdr3_nt: TGTGCCAGCAGATCGACAGGGGGGGTGGGGGGTGGCTACACCTTC; cdr3_aa: CASRSTGGVGGGYTF; j_call: TRBJ1-2; clone_size: NA; d_call: TRBD1; v_call: TRBV6-5
cdr3_nt: TGTGCCAGTACCCACTCGGGGGGGGGCCGCGAGCAGTACTTC; cdr3_aa: CASTHSGGGREQYF; j_call: TRBJ2-7; clone_size: medium-sized; d_call: TRBD2; v_call: TRBV19
cdr3_nt: TGTGCCAGCAGTTACTCGGGCCGGGCGGCGTATGGCTACACCTTC; cdr3_aa: CASSYSGRAAYGYTF; j_call: TRBJ1-2; clone_size: few; d_call: NA; v_call: TRBV6-2/TRBV6-3
cdr3_nt: TGTGCCAGCAGCTTGGGGCGGCTAGGCTACGAGCAGTACTTC; cdr3_aa: CASSLGRLGYEQYF; j_call: TRBJ2-7; clone_size: few; d_call: NA; v_call: TRBV5-4
cdr3_nt: TGTGCCAGCGTGGGCTACGGCACTGAAGCTTTCTTT; cdr3_aa: CASVGYGTEAFF; j_call: TRBJ1-1; clone_size: NA; d_call: NA; v_call: TRBV12-3/TRBV12-4
cdr3_nt: TGCGCCAGCAGCTTAGGAGCGGGGGGGCGAGAGACCCAGTACTTC; cdr3_aa: CASSLGAGGRETQYF; j_call: TRBJ2-5; clone_size: NA; d_call: TRBD2; v_call: TRBV5-1
cdr3_nt: TGTGCCAGCCGGGACTTGAAGGGAAACACTGAAGCTTTCTTT; cdr3_aa: CASRDLKGNTEAFF; j_call: TRBJ1-1; clone_size: few; d_call: NA; v_call: TRBV5-5
cdr3_nt: TGTGCCAGCAGCTCAACTAGCGTGGGTGAGCAGTTCTTC; cdr3_aa: CASSSTSVGEQFF; j_call: TRBJ2-1; clone_size: NA; d_call: TRBD2; v_call: TRBV7-9
cdr3_nt: TGTGCCTGGCAAAATTCTTTCGGGGGCATGAACACTGAAGCTTTCTTT; cdr3_aa: CAWQNSFGGMNTEAFF; j_call: TRBJ1-1; clone_size: few; d_call: NA; v_call: TRBV30
cdr3_nt: TGTGCCAGCAGCCCCTTAGGCGGGGAAGATACGCAGTATTTT; cdr3_aa: CASSPLGGEDTQYF; j_call: TRBJ2-3; clone_size: medium-sized; d_call: NA; v_call: TRBV11-1
cdr3_nt: TGTGCCAGCAGGGGGACAGGGAACTATGGCTACACCTTC; cdr3_aa: CASRGTGNYGYTF; j_call: TRBJ1-2; clone_size: NA; d_call: TRBD1; v_call: TRBV6-5
cdr3_nt: TGCGCCAGCAGCTTGGCTGCGGGGAACACCGGGGAGCTGTTTTTT; cdr3_aa: CASSLAAGNTGELFF; j_call: TRBJ2-2; clone_size: NA; d_call: NA; v_call: TRBV5-1
cdr3_nt: TGCGCCAGCAGCGGTGGGACAGGGAACTACGAGCAGTACTTC; cdr3_aa: CASSGGTGNYEQYF; j_call: TRBJ2-7; clone_size: NA; d_call: TRBD1; v_call: TRBV5-1
cdr3_nt: TGTGCCAGTAGTATCTGGGGTCGGATGGCCAGCACAGATACGCAGTATTTT; cdr3_aa: CASSIWGRMASTDTQYF; j_call: TRBJ2-3; clone_size: medium-sized; d_call: NA; v_call: TRBV19
cdr3_nt: TGTGCCAGCAGCCAAGTACAGGGAACTAATGAAAAACTGTTTTTT; cdr3_aa: CASSQVQGTNEKLFF; j_call: TRBJ1-4; clone_size: NA; d_call: NA; v_call: TRBV4-3
cdr3_nt: TGTGCCAGCAGTCGAACGAGGACAGGGACCCTGACGAGCGGAAACACCATATATTTT; cdr3_aa: CASSRTRTGTLTSGNTIYF; j_call: TRBJ1-3; clone_size: NA; d_call: TRBD1; v_call: TRBV27
cdr3_nt: TGTGCCAGCAGACCCCTAGGGAGCGGAGAGACCCAGTACTTC; cdr3_aa: CASRPLGSGETQYF; j_call: TRBJ2-5; clone_size: medium-sized; d_call: NA; v_call: TRBV6-6
cdr3_nt: TGTGCCAGCAGCTTGGGAGGGACTAGCGAGGAGACCCAGTACTTC; cdr3_aa: CASSLGGTSEETQYF; j_call: TRBJ2-5; clone_size: medium-sized; d_call: TRBD2; v_call: TRBV5-4
cdr3_nt: TGCGCCAGCAGCCTAATTCAAGGAGGGTCCGGGGAGCTGTTTTTT; cdr3_aa: CASSLIQGGSGELFF; j_call: TRBJ2-2; clone_size: NA; d_call: NA; v_call: TRBV4-3
cdr3_nt: TGTGCCAGTAGTTCCGGGACAGGAACCTATGGCTACACCTTC; cdr3_aa: CASSSGTGTYGYTF; j_call: TRBJ1-2; clone_size: medium-sized; d_call: TRBD1; v_call: TRBV19
cdr3_nt: TGTGCCAGCAGCTATGGGGGAGATTCGTACTTC; cdr3_aa: CASSYGGDSYF; j_call: TRBJ2-4; clone_size: few; d_call: NA; v_call: TRBV11-1
cdr3_nt: TGCAGCGTTGACCCCGGGGGAGGGAGTAACACCGGGGAGCTGTTTTTT; cdr3_aa: CSVDPGGGSNTGELFF; j_call: TRBJ2-2; clone_size: NA; d_call: TRBD2; v_call: TRBV29-1
cdr3_nt: TGCAGTGCTAGTCCCGGGGGGGGCACAGATACGCAGTATTTT; cdr3_aa: CSASPGGGTDTQYF; j_call: TRBJ2-3; clone_size: NA; d_call: TRBD2; v_call: TRBV20-1
cdr3_nt: TGTGCCAGCAGACAGGGGGCGGAAAGGAATCAGCCCCAGCATTTT; cdr3_aa: CASRQGAERNQPQHF; j_call: TRBJ1-5; clone_size: NA; d_call: TRBD1; v_call: TRBV12-3/TRBV12-4
cdr3_nt: TGTGCCAGCAGCCGGGACAGGGCGCCCAATAACTATGGCTACACCTTC; cdr3_aa: CASSRDRAPNNYGYTF; j_call: TRBJ1-2; clone_size: NA; d_call: TRBD1; v_call: TRBV6-2/TRBV6-3
cdr3_nt: TGTGTTAGCAGTTACCCTCGACAGGGTTTAGTCTACGAGCAGTACTTC; cdr3_aa: CVSSYPRQGLVYEQYF; j_call: TRBJ2-7; clone_size: NA; d_call: TRBD1; v_call: TRBV6-2/TRBV6-3
cdr3_nt: TGTGCCAGCATCAAGCGGGGGGGGGCAGATACGCAGTATTTT; cdr3_aa: CASIKRGGADTQYF; j_call: TRBJ2-3; clone_size: few; d_call: TRBD2; v_call: TRBV6-1
cdr3_nt: TGTGCCAGCAGTTACTCAGGACTCTTCAATGAGCAGTTCTTC; cdr3_aa: CASSYSGLFNEQFF; j_call: TRBJ2-1; clone_size: medium-sized; d_call: NA; v_call: TRBV6-2/TRBV6-3
cdr3_nt: TGTGCCAGCAGCACCGGGACTAGGCGAGAGACCCAGTACTTC; cdr3_aa: CASSTGTRRETQYF; j_call: TRBJ2-5; clone_size: few; d_call: TRBD2; v_call: TRBV6-5
cdr3_nt: TGTGCCAGCAAGCAACAGGGGGCAGATGGCTACACCTTC; cdr3_aa: CASKQQGADGYTF; j_call: TRBJ1-2; clone_size: medium-sized; d_call: TRBD1; v_call: TRBV6-2/TRBV6-3
cdr3_nt: TGTGCCAGCAGTTACGGAGCGGGGGGGCAAGAGACCCAGTACTTC; cdr3_aa: CASSYGAGGQETQYF; j_call: TRBJ2-5; clone_size: medium-sized; d_call: TRBD2; v_call: TRBV6-5
cdr3_nt: TGTGCCAGTAGCCCGGGGACAGGCGTTAATGAAAAACTGTTTTTT; cdr3_aa: CASSPGTGVNEKLFF; j_call: TRBJ1-4; clone_size: medium-sized; d_call: TRBD1; v_call: TRBV19
cdr3_nt: TGCGCCAGCAGCTTGAAGGACAGGACTGAAAAACTGTTTTTT; cdr3_aa: CASSLKDRTEKLFF; j_call: TRBJ1-4; clone_size: few; d_call: TRBD1; v_call: TRBV5-1
cdr3_nt: TGTGCCAGCAGACGACAGGGCTCCTACGAGCAGTACTTC; cdr3_aa: CASRRQGSYEQYF; j_call: TRBJ2-7; clone_size: medium-sized; d_call: TRBD1; v_call: TRBV27
cdr3_nt: TGTGCCTGGAGTGTACCGGGTAGCACAGATACGCAGTATTTT; cdr3_aa: CAWSVPGSTDTQYF; j_call: TRBJ2-3; clone_size: medium-sized; d_call: NA; v_call: TRBV30
cdr3_nt: TGTGCCAGTAGCCTGACAGTCTATAGCAATCAGCCCCAGCATTTT; cdr3_aa: CASSLTVYSNQPQHF; j_call: TRBJ1-5; clone_size: few; d_call: NA; v_call: TRBV19
cdr3_nt: TGCAGTGCTAGAGGACTCCCCTATGGCTACACCTTC; cdr3_aa: CSARGLPYGYTF; j_call: TRBJ1-2; clone_size: NA; d_call: NA; v_call: TRBV20-1
cdr3_nt: TGTGCCAGCAGCCCCAGGCCCGGGGAGCTGTTTTTT; cdr3_aa: CASSPRPGELFF; j_call: TRBJ2-2; clone_size: medium-sized; d_call: NA; v_call: TRBV6-5
cdr3_nt: TGTGCCAGTAGTATTTCTCAGGGAATCTACGAGCAGTACTTC; cdr3_aa: CASSISQGIYEQYF; j_call: TRBJ2-7; clone_size: medium-sized; d_call: NA; v_call: TRBV19
cdr3_nt: TGCAGTGCTATTCAGGGTGATGAAAAACTGTTTTTT; cdr3_aa: CSAIQGDEKLFF; j_call: TRBJ1-4; clone_size: NA; d_call: NA; v_call: TRBV20-1
cdr3_nt: TGTGCCAGCAGGCCCTTGGGCGGGGGGGCCGGTGAGCAGTACTTC; cdr3_aa: CASRPLGGGAGEQYF; j_call: TRBJ2-7; clone_size: NA; d_call: TRBD2; v_call: TRBV5-4
cdr3_nt: TGTGCCAGCAGTTCCAACAGGGGCGGCGGGGCCAACGTCCTGACTTTC; cdr3_aa: CASSSNRGGGANVLTF; j_call: TRBJ2-6; clone_size: NA; d_call: TRBD1; v_call: TRBV6-5
cdr3_nt: TGTGCCAGCAGGGCCCAAGAGACCCAGTACTTC; cdr3_aa: CASRAQETQYF; j_call: TRBJ2-5; clone_size: NA; d_call: NA; v_call: TRBV6-5
cdr3_nt: TGCAGTGCTAGAGATGTGGGGCTCCGTGAAAAACTGTTTTTT; cdr3_aa: CSARDVGLREKLFF; j_call: TRBJ1-4; clone_size: few; d_call: NA; v_call: TRBV20-1
cdr3_nt: TGTGCCAGCAGCAAAGGGGGGGGGCCTAGCTCCTACGAGCAGTACTTC; cdr3_aa: CASSKGGGPSSYEQYF; j_call: TRBJ2-7; clone_size: NA; d_call: NA; v_call: TRBV7-6
cdr3_nt: TGTGCCAGCATGAGCTCCTATAATTCACCCCTCCACTTT; cdr3_aa: CASMSSYNSPLHF; j_call: TRBJ1-6; clone_size: medium-sized; d_call: NA; v_call: TRBV27
cdr3_nt: TGTGCCAGCACCCTTTGGGGGGCTGCGATGAATGAGCAGTTCTTC; cdr3_aa: CASTLWGAAMNEQFF; j_call: TRBJ2-1; clone_size: medium-sized; d_call: NA; v_call: TRBV6-2/TRBV6-3
cdr3_nt: TGTGCCTGGAGTGCATTTACGAACACTGAAGCTTTCTTT; cdr3_aa: CAWSAFTNTEAFF; j_call: TRBJ1-1; clone_size: medium-sized; d_call: NA; v_call: TRBV30
cdr3_nt: TGCGCCAGCAGCTTTGTCCCGGGACAGGGGGACACCGGGGAGCTGTTTTTT; cdr3_aa: CASSFVPGQGDTGELFF; j_call: TRBJ2-2; clone_size: NA; d_call: TRBD1; v_call: TRBV5-1
cdr3_nt: TGTGCCAGCAGAGAGGGACAGCCACCTTTTGGCTACACCTTC; cdr3_aa: CASREGQPPFGYTF; j_call: TRBJ1-2; clone_size: NA; d_call: TRBD1; v_call: TRBV6-5
cdr3_nt: TGCAGTGCTAGGCCCAGTGGACAGGGTAACGAGCAGTACTTC; cdr3_aa: CSARPSGQGNEQYF; j_call: TRBJ2-7; clone_size: few; d_call: TRBD1; v_call: TRBV20-1
cdr3_nt: TGCGCCAGCAGCCAAGGGGGACAGTTTCAAGAGACCCAGTACTTC; cdr3_aa: CASSQGGQFQETQYF; j_call: TRBJ2-5; clone_size: few; d_call: TRBD1; v_call: TRBV5-6
cdr3_nt: TGTGCCAGCAGCTTAGAATCGTACTCTGGGGCCAACGTCCTGACTTTC; cdr3_aa: CASSLESYSGANVLTF; j_call: TRBJ2-6; clone_size: few; d_call: NA; v_call: TRBV7-9
cdr3_nt: TGTGCCAGCAGCCTCCGGGACAACTCTGGGGCCAACGTCCTGACTTTC; cdr3_aa: CASSLRDNSGANVLTF; j_call: TRBJ2-6; clone_size: NA; d_call: NA; v_call: TRBV7-2
cdr3_nt: TGTGCCAGCAGTCCCGGGACACCCCTCTCTGGGGCCAACGTCCTGACTTTC; cdr3_aa: CASSPGTPLSGANVLTF; j_call: TRBJ2-6; clone_size: medium-sized; d_call: NA; v_call: TRBV6-5
cdr3_nt: TGTGCCAGCAGGACAGGGAGGGACATTCAGTACTTC; cdr3_aa: CASRTGRDIQYF; j_call: TRBJ2-4; clone_size: few; d_call: NA; v_call: TRBV6-2/TRBV6-3
cdr3_nt: TGTGCCAGCTCACCAGCGTGGAGGAACACTGAAGCTTTCTTT; cdr3_aa: CASSPAWRNTEAFF; j_call: TRBJ1-1; clone_size: few; d_call: NA; v_call: TRBV18